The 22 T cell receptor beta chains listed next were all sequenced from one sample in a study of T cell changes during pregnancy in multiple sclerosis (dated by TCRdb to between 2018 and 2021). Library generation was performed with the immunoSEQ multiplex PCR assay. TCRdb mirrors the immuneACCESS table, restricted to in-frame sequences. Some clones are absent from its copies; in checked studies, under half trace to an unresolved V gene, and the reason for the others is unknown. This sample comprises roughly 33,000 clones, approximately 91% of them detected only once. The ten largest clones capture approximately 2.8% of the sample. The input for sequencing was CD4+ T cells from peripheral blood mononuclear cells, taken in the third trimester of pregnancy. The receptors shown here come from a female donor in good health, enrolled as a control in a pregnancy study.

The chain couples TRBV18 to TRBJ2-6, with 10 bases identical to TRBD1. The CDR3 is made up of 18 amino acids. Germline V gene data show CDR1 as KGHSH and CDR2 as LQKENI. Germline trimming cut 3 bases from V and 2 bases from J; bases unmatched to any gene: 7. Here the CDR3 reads CASSPPGQGLTGANVLTF. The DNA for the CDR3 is TGTGCCAGCTCACCGCCGGGACAGGGGTTAACTGGGGCCAACGTCCTGACTTTC.

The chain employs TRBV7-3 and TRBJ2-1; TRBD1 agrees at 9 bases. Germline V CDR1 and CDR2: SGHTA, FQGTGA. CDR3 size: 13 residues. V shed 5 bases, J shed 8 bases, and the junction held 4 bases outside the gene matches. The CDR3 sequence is CASSPDRGDEQFF. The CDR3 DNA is TGTGCCAGCAGCCCGGACAGGGGCGATGAGCAGTTCTTC.

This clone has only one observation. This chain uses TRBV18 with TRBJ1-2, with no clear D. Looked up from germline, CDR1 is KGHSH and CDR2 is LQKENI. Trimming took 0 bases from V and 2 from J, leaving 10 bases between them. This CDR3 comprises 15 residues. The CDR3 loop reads CASSPPEGGNYGYTF. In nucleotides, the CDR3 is TGTGCCAGCTCACCACCGGAGGGAGGGAACTATGGCTACACCTTC. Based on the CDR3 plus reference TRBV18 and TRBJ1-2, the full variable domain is NAGVMQNPRHLVRRRGQEARLRCSPMKGHSHVYWYRQLPEEGLKFMVYLQKENIIDESGMPKERFSAEFPKEGPSILRIQQVVRGDSAAYFCASSPPEGGNYGYTFGSGTRLTVV.

The chain's CDR3 is CASSQDRGRIYGYTF. CDR3 nucleotides: TGTGCCAGCAGCCAAGACAGGGGGAGAATCTATGGCTACACCTTC. The V gene is TRBV4-2, the J gene TRBJ1-2, with 7 bases fitting TRBD1. V shed 0 bases and J 4 bases; nucleotides not matched to a gene: 5. The germline CDR1 and CDR2 sequences are LGHNA and YNFKEQ. CDR3 length: 15 residues.

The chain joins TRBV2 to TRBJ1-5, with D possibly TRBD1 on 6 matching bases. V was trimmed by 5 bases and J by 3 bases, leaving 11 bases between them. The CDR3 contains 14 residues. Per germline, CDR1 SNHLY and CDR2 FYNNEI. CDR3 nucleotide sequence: TGTGCCAGCAGTATCAGGGGAGACAATCAGCCCCAGCATTTT. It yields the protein CASSIRGDNQPQHF. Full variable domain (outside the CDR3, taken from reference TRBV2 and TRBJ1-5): EPEVTQTPSHQVTQMGQEVILRCVPISNHLYFYWYRQILGQKVEFLVSFYNNEISEKSEIFDDQFSVERPDGSNFTLKIRSTKLEDSAMYFCASSIRGDNQPQHFGDGTRLSIL.

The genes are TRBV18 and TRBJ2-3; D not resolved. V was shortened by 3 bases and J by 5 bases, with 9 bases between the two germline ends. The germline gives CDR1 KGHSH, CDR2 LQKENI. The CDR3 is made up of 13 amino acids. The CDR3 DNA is TGTGCCAGCTCACCTAGAGGAAGAGATACGCAGTATTTT. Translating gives CASSPRGRDTQYF.

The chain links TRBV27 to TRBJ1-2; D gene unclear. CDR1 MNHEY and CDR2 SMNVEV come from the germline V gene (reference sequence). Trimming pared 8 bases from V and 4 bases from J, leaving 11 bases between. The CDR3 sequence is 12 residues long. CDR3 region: CASRSRVYGYTF. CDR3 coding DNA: TGTGCCAGCCGTAGCCGGGTCTATGGCTACACCTTC.

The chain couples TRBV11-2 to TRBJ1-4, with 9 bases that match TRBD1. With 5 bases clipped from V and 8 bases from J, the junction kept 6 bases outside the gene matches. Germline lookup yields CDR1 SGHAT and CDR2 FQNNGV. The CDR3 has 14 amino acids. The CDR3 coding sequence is TGTGCCAGCAGCGAAAACAGGGGGCGGGAAAAACTGTTTTTT. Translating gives CASSENRGREKLFF. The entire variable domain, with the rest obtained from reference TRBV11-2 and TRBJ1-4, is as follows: EAGVAQSPRYKIIEKRQSVAFWCNPISGHATLYWYQQILGQGPKLLIQFQNNGVVDDSQLPKDRFSAERLKGVDSTLKIQPAKLEDSAVYLCASSENRGREKLFFGSGTQLSVL.

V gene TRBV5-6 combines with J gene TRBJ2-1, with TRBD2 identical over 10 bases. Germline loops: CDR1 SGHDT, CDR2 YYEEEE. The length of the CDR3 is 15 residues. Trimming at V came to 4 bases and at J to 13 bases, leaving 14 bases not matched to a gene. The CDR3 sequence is CASSDTSGMRRKQFF. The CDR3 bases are TGTGCCAGCAGCGATACTAGCGGGATGCGTAGGAAACAGTTCTTC.

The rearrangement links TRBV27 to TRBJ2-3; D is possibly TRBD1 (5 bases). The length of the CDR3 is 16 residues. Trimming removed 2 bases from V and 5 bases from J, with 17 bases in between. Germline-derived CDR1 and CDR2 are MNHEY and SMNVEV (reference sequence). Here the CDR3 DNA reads TGTGCCAGCAGTTTAAGGGGCAGGGTATTAGAAGATACGCAGTATTTT. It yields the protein CASSLRGRVLEDTQYF.

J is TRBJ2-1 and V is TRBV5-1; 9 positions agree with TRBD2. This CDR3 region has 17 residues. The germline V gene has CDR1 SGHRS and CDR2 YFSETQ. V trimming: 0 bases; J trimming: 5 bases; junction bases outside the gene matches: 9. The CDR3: CASSLVGGGGAHNEQFF. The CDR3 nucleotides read TGCGCCAGCAGCTTGGTCGGCGGCGGGGGGGCCCACAATGAGCAGTTCTTC.

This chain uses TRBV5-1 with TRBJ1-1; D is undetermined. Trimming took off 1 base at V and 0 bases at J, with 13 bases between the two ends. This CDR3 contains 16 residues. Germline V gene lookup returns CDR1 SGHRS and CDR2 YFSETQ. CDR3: CASSLMSVTMNTEAFF. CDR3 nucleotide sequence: TGCGCCAGCAGCTTGATGTCAGTTACTATGAACACTGAAGCTTTCTTT.

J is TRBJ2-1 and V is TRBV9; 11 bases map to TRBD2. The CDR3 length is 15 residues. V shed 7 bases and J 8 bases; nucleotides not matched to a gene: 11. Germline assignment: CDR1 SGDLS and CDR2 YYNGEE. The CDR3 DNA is TGTGCCAGCGGCCTACTAGCGGGAGATGGGGATGAGCAGTTCTTC. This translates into CASGLLAGDGDEQFF.

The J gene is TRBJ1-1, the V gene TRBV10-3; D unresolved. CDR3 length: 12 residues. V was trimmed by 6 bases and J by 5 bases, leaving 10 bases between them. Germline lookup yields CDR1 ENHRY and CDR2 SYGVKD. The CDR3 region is CAISPGETEAFF. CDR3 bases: TGTGCCATCAGCCCCGGGGAGACTGAAGCTTTCTTT.

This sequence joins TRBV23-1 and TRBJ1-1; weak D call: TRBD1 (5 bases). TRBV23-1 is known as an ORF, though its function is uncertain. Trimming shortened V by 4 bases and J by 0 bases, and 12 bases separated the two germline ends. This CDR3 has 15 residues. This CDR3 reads CASSRIRVVNTEAFF. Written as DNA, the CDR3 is TGCGCCAGCAGTCGAATCAGGGTCGTGAACACTGAAGCTTTCTTT.

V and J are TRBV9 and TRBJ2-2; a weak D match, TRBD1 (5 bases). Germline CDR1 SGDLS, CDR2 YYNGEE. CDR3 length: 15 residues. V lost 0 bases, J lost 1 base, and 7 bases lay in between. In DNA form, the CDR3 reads TGTGCCAGCAGCGTAGGCAGGGAGAACACCGGGGAGCTGTTTTTT. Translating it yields CASSVGRENTGELFF.

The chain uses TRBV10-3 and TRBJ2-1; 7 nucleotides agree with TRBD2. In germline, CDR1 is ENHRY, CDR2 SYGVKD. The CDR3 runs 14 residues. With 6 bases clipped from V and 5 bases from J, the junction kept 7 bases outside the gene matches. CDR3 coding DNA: TGTGCCATCAGAGGGACTATGGGCGACAATGAGCAGTTCTTC. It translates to CAIRGTMGDNEQFF.

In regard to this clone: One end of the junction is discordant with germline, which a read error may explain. The chain's CDR3 is CASSLGTAEAFF. The CDR3 DNA follows: TGTGCTAGCAGCTTAGGGACAGCCGAAGCTTTCTTT. The chain recombines TRBV7-7 with TRBJ1-1; 7 nucleotides line up with TRBD1. This CDR3 contains 12 residues. CDR1 is SSHAT, CDR2 FNYEAQ, per germline (reference sequence).

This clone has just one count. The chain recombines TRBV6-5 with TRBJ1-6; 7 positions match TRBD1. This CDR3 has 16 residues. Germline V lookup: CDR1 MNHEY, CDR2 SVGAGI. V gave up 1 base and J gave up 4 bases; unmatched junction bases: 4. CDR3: CASSYFATGYNSPLHF. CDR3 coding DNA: TGTGCCAGCAGTTACTTCGCGACAGGGTATAATTCACCCCTCCACTTT.

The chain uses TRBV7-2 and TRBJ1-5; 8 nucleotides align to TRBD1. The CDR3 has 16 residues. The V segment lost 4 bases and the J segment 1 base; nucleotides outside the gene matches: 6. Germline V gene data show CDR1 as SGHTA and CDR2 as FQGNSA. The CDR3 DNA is TGTGCCAGCAGCTCCGGGACAGGTAGGAGCAATCAGCCCCAGCATTTT. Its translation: CASSSGTGRSNQPQHF.

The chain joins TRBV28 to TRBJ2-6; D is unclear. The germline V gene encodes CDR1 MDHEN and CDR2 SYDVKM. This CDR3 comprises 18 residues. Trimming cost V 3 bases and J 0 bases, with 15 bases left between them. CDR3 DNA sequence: TGTGCCAGCAGTTTTTATACGATGGAGACCTCTGGGGCCAACGTCCTGACTTTC. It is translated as CASSFYTMETSGANVLTF.

The CDR3 sequence: CASSPGTGAYTF. CDR3 nucleotides: TGTGCCAGCTCACCCGGGACAGGGGCCTACACCTTC. The chain carries TRBV18 and TRBJ1-2; 10 bases are shared with TRBD1. In germline, CDR1 is KGHSH, CDR2 LQKENI. The CDR3 totals 12 residues. The J segment lost 10 bases and the V segment lost 3 bases, leaving 2 bases of the junction unmatched.